This TCR beta chain was identified during a study of blood T cells in healthy people across ages (dated by TCRdb to the mid-2010s). For the study in its entirety: In model experiments, template switching captured about one uniquely barcoded TCR beta cDNA molecule for every two T cells. To avoid experimental bias, donors of different ages were randomly spread across the sequencing lanes. Age-related changes in TCR beta repertoire diversity were measured in the study by deep sequencing normalized with unique cDNA molecular identifiers. The donors were divided into four age groups: young (average 16 years), middle-aged (about 39), aged (approximately 62) and long-lived (about 84). Two additional independent replicas of 1 million unique cDNA reads from the same blood draw were analyzed for two donors (one aged 18 to 30 and one aged 80 or older). The investigation overall reported the following: Conclusive comparison of naive and antigen-experienced compartments was prevented by the profiling of bulk unsorted PBMCs. Compared with the aged group, the long-lived group had more naive CD4+ T cells, fewer expanded clones and increased TCR diversity, suggesting age selection. Estimates of total diversity based on one million sequenced T cells were regarded as lower bounds and as underestimates. Donor CMV infection status was unknown, potentially confounding age-related changes in expanded clonotypes. The percentage of naive T cells measured by flow cytometry correlated strongly with observed TCR beta diversity. Observed TCR beta diversity per million T cells fell roughly linearly with age, and a significant reduction was already apparent by age roughly 40.

Receptors were amplified or captured by 5' RACE. TCRdb names Illumina HiSeq 2500 as the instrument used. A second PCR of about 7 to 12 cycles was performed with a sample-barcoded 5' primer and a J-beta primer mix. A unique molecular identifier was introduced onto each TCR beta cDNA molecule by a template-switch 5' adaptor carrying 12 random nucleotides. Each sample yielded at least 3 million CDR3-containing paired-end reads. First-strand cDNA was synthesized from all RNA with the Mint cDNA synthesis kit, primed by a TRBC-specific oligonucleotide. Following uracil-DNA glycosylase treatment, a first 18-cycle PCR with universal primers M1SS and BC2_uni_R was performed on all cDNA. Per the source publication's procedure: Each sample was normalized by randomly selecting 1 million high-quality reads, each carrying a distinct molecular identifier. Instead of being binned into consensus sequences, reads with shared molecular identifiers were discarded. MiTCR, set to a Q25 quality threshold and the strictest error-elimination algorithm, was used for CDR3 identification, clonotype clustering and error correction. Lower-bound total TCR beta diversity was estimated with a nonparametric unseen species model using Euler transformation. The public reads were quality trimmed at Q25 with fastp and then assembled into clones with MiXCR by TCRdb, keeping productive beta chains. CDR3 protein sequences are deduplicated, and each keeps its most common genes and DNA. The V and J calls shown here were made by TCRdb, not taken from the authors' results. The sample yields hundreds of thousands of distinct CDR3 sequences; about 28% were counted once. Of the sample, roughly 14% falls within the top ten clones.

The donors were 40 or so Caucasian individuals from Russia, aged roughly 6 to 90 years, who were systemically healthy. Approximately 9 milliliters of peripheral blood were collected from each donor into EDTA-treated Vacutainer tubes. Ficoll-Paque density-gradient centrifugation was used to isolate PBMCs, with at least 7 million per sample. Total RNA, at least 5.5 micrograms per sample, was extracted from PBMCs with Trizol reagent. For every donor, an aliquot of PBMCs went through flow cytometry to measure the percentages of naive CD45RAhigh/CD27high T cells. On this clonotype itself: Its antigen is unknown. The sample holds no much larger clone one base away, and base qualities are not on file.

The sequencing sample was made of blood. This receptor was identified in a woman over 75 in good health.

The CDR3: CSVSRGRDEKLFF. The nucleotide sequence reads TGCAGCGTTAGCAGGGGCCGGGATGAAAAACTGTTTTTT. The rearrangement joined TRBV29-1 to TRBJ1-4; D gene: possibly TRBD1, on 6 matching bases. The trim is 5 bases for V and 6 bases for J, with a gap of 13 bases between the germline ends. Sequences SQVTM (CDR1) and ANQGSEA (CDR2) are obtained from the germline V gene. Spanning cysteine to phenylalanine, the CDR3 consists of 13 amino acids. Just the 39-base CDR3 DNA is kept, in frame starting at base 1.